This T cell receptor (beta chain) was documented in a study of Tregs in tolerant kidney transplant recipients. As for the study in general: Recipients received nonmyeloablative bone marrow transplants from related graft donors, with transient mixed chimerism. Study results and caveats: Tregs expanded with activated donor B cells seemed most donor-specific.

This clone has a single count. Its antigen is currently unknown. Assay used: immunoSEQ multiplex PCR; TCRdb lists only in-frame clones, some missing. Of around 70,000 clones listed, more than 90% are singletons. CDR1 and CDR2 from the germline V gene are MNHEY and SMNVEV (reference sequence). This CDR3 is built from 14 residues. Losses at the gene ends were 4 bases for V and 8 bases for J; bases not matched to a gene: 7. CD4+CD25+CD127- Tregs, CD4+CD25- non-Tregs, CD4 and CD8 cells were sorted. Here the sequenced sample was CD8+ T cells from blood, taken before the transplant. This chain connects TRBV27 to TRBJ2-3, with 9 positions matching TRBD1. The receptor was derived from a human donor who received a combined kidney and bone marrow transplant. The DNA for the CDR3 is TGTGCCAGCAGTTCACAGACAGGGGGGGGTACGCAGTATTTT. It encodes CASSSQTGGGTQYF.